The clone carrying this T cell receptor (beta chain) was counted only a few times. Its matching antigen is unknown. Since no conserved phenylalanine or tryptophan closes the CDR3, a read error is the likely cause. The authors built TCR beta libraries using iRepertoire HTBI primers and Arm-PCR of CDR3 regions. A single record per CDR3 protein comes from TCRdb applying MiXCR to the multiplex PCR reads. The sample lists roughly 380,000 distinct CDR3 sequences, roughly 17% seen once, with 30% in the top ten. This record comes from a study of regulatory T cells in long-lasting Graves disease. Whole-study results and caveats: Having few samples may have compromised the accuracy. TRBV28, TRBJ1-2 and TRBJ2-5 emerged as the favored segments in persistent disease.

The CDR3 is made up of 16 amino acids. J lost 0 bases, V lost 1 base, and 8 bases had no gene match. Germline lookup yields CDR1 DFQATT and CDR2 SNEGSKA (reference sequence). Time point specified: newly diagnosed GD, antithyroid drugs for less than 3 months. The authors made the TCR library using RNA they extracted from PBMCs. These data were also filed under a second study, of T cells in Graves' hyperthyroidism and ophthalmopathy. That study reports: Ophthalmopathy got predicted by the model a median about 6.5 months before its onset.

The V gene is TRBV20-1, the J gene TRBJ1-1, with TRBD1 identical over 7 bases. This sequence originates from a man aged 35 to 55 with Graves disease. The sequences come from peripheral blood mononuclear cells (PBMCs), collected at new diagnosis, from a patient treated with antithyroid drugs. This CDR3 reads CSARGDDRAMNTEAFS. The CDR3 DNA sequence: TGCAGTGCTAGAGGGGACGACAGGGCGATGAACACTGAAGCTTTCTCT.